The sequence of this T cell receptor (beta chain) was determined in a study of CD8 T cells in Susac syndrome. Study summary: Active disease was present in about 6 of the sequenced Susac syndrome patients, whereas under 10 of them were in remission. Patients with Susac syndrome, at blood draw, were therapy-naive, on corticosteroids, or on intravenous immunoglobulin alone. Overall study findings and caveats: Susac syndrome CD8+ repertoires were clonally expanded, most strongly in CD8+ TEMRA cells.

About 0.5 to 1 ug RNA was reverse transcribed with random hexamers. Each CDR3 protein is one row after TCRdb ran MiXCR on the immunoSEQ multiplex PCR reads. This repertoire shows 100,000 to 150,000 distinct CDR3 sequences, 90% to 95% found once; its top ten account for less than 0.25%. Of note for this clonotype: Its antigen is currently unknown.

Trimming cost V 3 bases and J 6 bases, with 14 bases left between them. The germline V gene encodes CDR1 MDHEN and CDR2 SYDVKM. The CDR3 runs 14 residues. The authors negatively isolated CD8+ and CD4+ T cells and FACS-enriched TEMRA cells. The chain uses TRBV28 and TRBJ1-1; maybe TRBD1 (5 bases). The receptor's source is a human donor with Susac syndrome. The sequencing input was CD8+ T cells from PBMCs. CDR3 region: CASSFLAGPPEAFF. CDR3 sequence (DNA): TGTGCCAGCAGTTTTCTGGCAGGGCCGCCTGAAGCTTTCTTT.